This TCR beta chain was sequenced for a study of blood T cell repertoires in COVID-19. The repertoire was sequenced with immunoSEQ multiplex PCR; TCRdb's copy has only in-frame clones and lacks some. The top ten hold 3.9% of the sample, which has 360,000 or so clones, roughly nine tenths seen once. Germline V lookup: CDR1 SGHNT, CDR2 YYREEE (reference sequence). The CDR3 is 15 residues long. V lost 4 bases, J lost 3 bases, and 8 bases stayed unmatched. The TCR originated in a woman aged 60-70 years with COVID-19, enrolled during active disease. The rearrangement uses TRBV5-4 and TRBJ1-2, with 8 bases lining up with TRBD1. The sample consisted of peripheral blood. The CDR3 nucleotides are TGTGCCAGCAGCCCACAGGGGGACGCGGACTATGGCTACACCTTC. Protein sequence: CASSPQGDADYGYTF.